The 5 T cell receptor beta chains given below trace back to one sample, sequenced in a study of blood T cell repertoires in COVID-19. Using immunoSEQ multiplex PCR, the repertoire was profiled, and TCRdb retains in-frame clones only, with some absent. This table holds 20,000 to 30,000 clones, around 87% found once. The sequencing sample was made of peripheral blood. The receptor set was obtained from a woman aged 55-69 years with active COVID-19.

This sequence joins TRBV28 and TRBJ1-1; 10 bases are a match to TRBD1. V trimming: 3 bases; J trimming: 3 bases; junction bases outside the gene matches: 16. CDR1 MDHEN and CDR2 SYDVKM come from the germline V gene. This CDR3 has 19 amino acids. CDR3 protein: CASSFGAFRTGGEDTEAFF. For the CDR3, the DNA is TGTGCCAGCAGTTTTGGCGCCTTTCGGACAGGGGGTGAGGACACTGAAGCTTTCTTT.

The chain has TRBV11-2 and TRBJ2-1; D not certain. CDR1 is SGHAT, CDR2 FQNNGV, per germline. The CDR3 runs 12 residues. Deletions cut 7 bases from V and 3 bases from J, with 7 bases between. The CDR3 DNA reads TGTGCCAGCAAACTTCTCTACAATGAGCAGTTCTTC. It yields the protein CASKLLYNEQFF.

The chain links TRBV4-1 to TRBJ1-1; 8 bases are a match to TRBD1. The CDR3 loop spans 20 amino acids. Germline V lookup: CDR1 MGHRA, CDR2 YSYEKL. V was clipped by 4 bases and J by 0 bases; unmatched bases: 19. The CDR3 coding sequence is TGCGCCAGCAGCCGCAACACGCTCCTCGGACAGGGCCAAATGAACACTGAAGCTTTCTTT. It encodes CASSRNTLLGQGQMNTEAFF.

The rearrangement links TRBV4-1 to TRBJ2-1, with TRBD1 as a possible D gene (6 bases). The CDR3 runs 17 residues. Germline V CDR1 and CDR2: MGHRA, YSYEKL. V lost 0 bases and J lost 4, with 16 bases in between. The chain's CDR3 is CASSQDPTGDAYNEQFF. In DNA, the CDR3 is TGCGCCAGCAGCCAAGACCCGACAGGAGACGCATACAATGAGCAGTTCTTC.

The rearrangement uses TRBV28 and TRBJ2-5; 9 nucleotides line up with TRBD2. The CDR3 has 16 amino acids. V dropped 6 bases and J dropped 7; count of bases not matched to a gene: 15. CDR1 and CDR2 from the germline V gene are MDHEN and SYDVKM. The chain's CDR3 is CASRRTGLATWGTQYF. CDR3 nucleotides: TGTGCCAGCAGGAGAACGGGACTAGCAACTTGGGGGACCCAGTACTTC.